The 21 T cell receptor beta chains presented below share a single source sample, sequenced in a study of blood T cell repertoires in COVID-19. Measured with immunoSEQ multiplex PCR; TCRdb has only the in-frame clones, and not every one. The sample lists around 480,000 clones; approximately 89% were seen once. Sequencing was done on a sample of peripheral blood. These receptors were taken from a woman aged 45-65 years with COVID-19, enrolled during active disease.

V and J are TRBV30 and TRBJ2-5; D gene unclear. V dropped 1 base and J dropped 5 bases, with 5 bases sitting between them. CDR1 GTSNPN and CDR2 SVGIG come from the germline V gene (reference sequence). The CDR3 loop spans 11 amino acids. CDR3 loop: CAWSGVETQYF. The CDR3, as DNA: TGTGCCTGGAGTGGAGTGGAGACCCAGTACTTC.

This clone was detected only a few times. The rearrangement uses TRBV5-4 and TRBJ1-2, with D possibly TRBD1 on 5 matching bases. Germline lookup yields CDR1 SGHNT and CDR2 YYREEE (reference sequence). This CDR3 is 14 amino acids long. Trimming stripped 2 bases from V and 1 base from J, with 9 bases between. DNA for the CDR3: TGTGCCAGCAGCTTAGGAAGGGGTAACTATGGCTACACCTTC. Amino acid sequence: CASSLGRGNYGYTF.

This chain joins TRBV30 and TRBJ2-1; the D gene is possibly TRBD2 (6 bases). Germline assignment: CDR1 GTSNPN and CDR2 SVGIG (reference sequence). The length of the CDR3 is 16 residues. V lost 2 bases and J 9 bases, leaving 23 bases between the germline ends. CDR3 loop: CAWSTRGLRVNGEQFF. The DNA for the CDR3 is TGTGCCTGGAGTACACGGGGACTCCGTGTTAACGGTGAGCAGTTCTTC.

This clone has just a few counts. The chain couples TRBV24-1 to TRBJ2-3; a possible D gene is TRBD2 (6 bases). V was shortened by 9 bases and J by 2 bases, with 14 bases between the two germline ends. CDR1 and CDR2 from the germline V gene are KGHDR and SFDVKD. The CDR3 has 14 residues. The CDR3 coding sequence is TGTGCCACCGGGGGGATGGACTCCACAGATACGCAGTATTTT. Translation gives CATGGMDSTDTQYF.

The chain links TRBV6-1 to TRBJ2-7; 11 bases line up with TRBD1. CDR1 MNHNS and CDR2 SASEGT come from the germline V gene. V gave up 0 bases and J gave up 2 bases; unmatched junction bases: 3. The CDR3 consists of 16 residues. The CDR3 region is CASSEAGQGDPYEQYF. CDR3 sequence (DNA): TGTGCCAGCAGTGAAGCGGGACAGGGGGATCCCTACGAGCAGTACTTC.

The chain employs TRBV21-1 and TRBJ2-1; the table's D call TRBD1 went unverified against the DNA. TRBV21-1 is a pseudogene. The CDR3 runs 16 residues. The CDR3 sequence: CASSKVTQGALNEQFF. The CDR3 nucleotides are TGTGCCAGCAGCAAAGTGACACAGGGGGCTCTCAATGAGCAGTTCTTC.

This sequence joins TRBV30 and TRBJ1-2, with D possibly TRBD1 on 5 matching bases. Trimming shortened V by 3 bases and J by 8 bases, and 22 bases separated the two germline ends. CDR1 and CDR2 from the germline V gene are GTSNPN and SVGIG (reference sequence). The CDR3 totals 15 residues. The CDR3 loop reads CAWSTPPTGHGGYTF. The CDR3 bases are TGTGCCTGGAGCACGCCACCAACAGGCCACGGGGGCTACACCTTC.

This clone was seen only once. The chain carries TRBV11-2 and TRBJ2-5; D uncertain. The V end was cut by 1 base, the J end by 1 base, with 7 bases between. The V gene's germline CDR1 is SGHAT and CDR2 FQNNGV. The length of the CDR3 is 14 residues. The CDR3 loop reads CASSLVNSQETQYF. Written as DNA, the CDR3 is TGTGCCAGCAGCTTAGTAAACAGCCAAGAGACCCAGTACTTC.

This rearrangement joins TRBV7-9 to TRBJ2-7; the D gene is possibly TRBD1 (5 bases). The CDR3 consists of 12 residues. V was cut by 5 bases and J by 6 bases, with 11 bases left in between. From germline, CDR1 is SEHNR and CDR2 FQNEAQ (reference sequence). The CDR3, as DNA: TGTGCCAGCAGCGTTTTTAGGGGCGAGCAGTACTTC. This codes for CASSVFRGEQYF.

The chain has TRBV7-8 and TRBJ2-7; 7 bases are shared with TRBD2. The CDR3 is 15 residues long. Germline lookup yields CDR1 SGHVS and CDR2 FQNEAQ. The ends lost 2 bases at V and 3 bases at J; junction bases unmatched: 7. The CDR3 loop reads CASSLWAGVLYEQYF. The CDR3 DNA reads TGTGCCAGCAGCTTATGGGCGGGGGTCCTCTACGAGCAGTACTTC.

This clone was recorded once. This rearrangement joins TRBV7-8 to TRBJ2-3, with a possible D match to TRBD2 (5 bases). The CDR3 covers 15 residues. V lost 5 bases, J lost 7 bases, and 19 bases lay in between. The germline V gene encodes CDR1 SGHVS and CDR2 FQNEAQ. This CDR3 reads CASSRDYRASNTQYF. CDR3 DNA: TGTGCCAGCAGCCGTGACTATAGGGCTTCCAATACGCAGTATTTT.

The V call is TRBV18, the J call TRBJ1-1; D perhaps matches TRBD1 (5 bases). V lost 2 bases, J lost 14 bases, and 15 bases lay in between. CDR1 is KGHSH and CDR2 is LQKENI in the germline V gene. The CDR3 covers 12 residues. The CDR3 DNA follows: TGTGCCAGCTCACCAGGGGAGGGGCCCGGCTTCTTT. Amino acids: CASSPGEGPGFF.

This chain links TRBV12-3 or TRBV12-4 with TRBJ1-1; D ambiguous. The length of the CDR3 is 12 residues. With 9 bases removed from V and 10 bases from J, the gap between germline ends came to 18 bases. In nucleotides, the CDR3 is TGTGCCAGTTCTACCGCGGGCTTCCGAGCTTTCTTT. It yields the protein CASSTAGFRAFF.

This sequence joins TRBV7-8 and TRBJ2-1, with D perhaps TRBD2 (5 bases). Germline-derived CDR1 and CDR2 are SGHVS and FQNEAQ. This CDR3 contains 15 residues. V was trimmed by 4 bases and J by 3 bases, leaving 13 bases between them. The DNA of the CDR3 is TGTGCCAGCAGCTCCGACCCGGGAAACTACAATGAGCAGTTCTTC. Translating it yields CASSSDPGNYNEQFF.

A word on this clone: A junction end diverges from the germline sequence, so it may reflect a read error. The chain recombines TRBV2 with TRBJ2-1; 16 bases map to TRBD2. The CDR3 extends over 16 amino acids. In germline, CDR1 is SNHLY, CDR2 FYNNEI. Here the CDR3 reads CASRFGTSGGAYEQFF. DNA of the CDR3: TGTGCAAGCAGGTTCGGGACTAGCGGGGGGGCGTATGAGCAGTTCTTC.

V is TRBV19 and J is TRBJ1-1; D gene uncertain. V was clipped by 7 bases and J by 9 bases, with 27 bases between them. The length of the CDR3 is 16 residues. In germline, CDR1 is LNHDA, CDR2 SQIVND (reference sequence). CDR3 protein: CASTLRAWETSEKAFF. As DNA, the CDR3 is TGTGCCAGTACTCTCCGAGCGTGGGAGACCTCGGAGAAAGCTTTCTTT.

CDR3 DNA: TGTGCCAGCAGCCCCTTAGGGGCGGCGGAAGGTTCACCCCTCCACTTT. Its protein is CASSPLGAAEGSPLHF. The chain is built from TRBV11-2 and TRBJ1-6, with D tentatively TRBD1 (5 bases). This CDR3 region has 16 residues. Germline CDR1 SGHAT, CDR2 FQNNGV. V was pared by 5 bases and J by 9 bases, with 20 bases between.

The chain joins TRBV28 to TRBJ1-5, with TRBD1 matching 7 bases. Germline V lookup: CDR1 MDHEN, CDR2 SYDVKM. The CDR3 covers 16 residues. V gave up 7 bases and J gave up 4 bases; unmatched junction bases: 13. CDR3 coding DNA: TGTGCCAGCATCATAGGGGGCCCCCCCCTAAATCAGCCCCAGCATTTT. Its translation is CASIIGGPPLNQPQHF.

This clone was observed a handful of times. J is TRBJ1-1 and V is TRBV28; D call uncertain. CDR3 length equals 13 residues. V dropped 6 bases and J dropped 0 bases, with 8 bases sitting between them. Germline CDR1 MDHEN, CDR2 SYDVKM. CDR3 amino acids: CASRSTVNTEAFF. For the CDR3, the DNA is TGTGCCAGCAGGTCCACAGTGAACACTGAAGCTTTCTTT.

This clone was found a few times. This chain uses TRBV28 with TRBJ1-6, with D unclear. V lost 6 bases, J lost 14 bases, and 11 bases lay in between. Germline CDR1 and CDR2: MDHEN and SYDVKM. The CDR3 loop spans 11 amino acids. The CDR3 nucleotides read TGTGCCAGCAGGGCCCTGCGGGCCCTCCACTTT. This sequence encodes CASRALRALHF.

The chain carries TRBV2 and TRBJ1-2; TRBD1 agrees at 9 bases. This CDR3 has 13 residues. J gave up 7 bases and V 8 bases, and 8 bases lay outside the gene matches. Germline V gene lookup returns CDR1 SNHLY and CDR2 FYNNEI. CDR3 loop: CASSRQGESGYTF. CDR3 in DNA: TGTGCCAGCTCGAGACAGGGGGAGTCTGGCTACACCTTC.